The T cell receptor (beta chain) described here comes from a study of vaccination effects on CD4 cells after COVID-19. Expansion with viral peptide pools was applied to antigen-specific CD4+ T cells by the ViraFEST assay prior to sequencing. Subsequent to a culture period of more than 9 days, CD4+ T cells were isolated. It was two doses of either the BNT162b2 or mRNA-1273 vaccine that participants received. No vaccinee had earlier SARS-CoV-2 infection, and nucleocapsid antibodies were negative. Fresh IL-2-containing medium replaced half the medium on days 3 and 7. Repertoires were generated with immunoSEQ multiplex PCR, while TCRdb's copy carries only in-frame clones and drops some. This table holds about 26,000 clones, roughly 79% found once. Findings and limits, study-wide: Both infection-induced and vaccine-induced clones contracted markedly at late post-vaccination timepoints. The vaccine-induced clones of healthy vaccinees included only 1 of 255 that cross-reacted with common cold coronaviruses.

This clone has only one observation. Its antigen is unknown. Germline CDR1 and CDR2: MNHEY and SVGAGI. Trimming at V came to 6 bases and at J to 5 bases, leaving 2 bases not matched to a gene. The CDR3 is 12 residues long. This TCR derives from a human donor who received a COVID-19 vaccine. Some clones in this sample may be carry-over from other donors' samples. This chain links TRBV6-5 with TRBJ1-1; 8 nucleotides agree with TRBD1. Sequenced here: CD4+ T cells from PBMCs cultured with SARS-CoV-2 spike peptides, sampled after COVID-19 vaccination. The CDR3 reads CASSRDRTEAFF. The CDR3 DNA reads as TGTGCCAGCAGCCGGGACAGGACTGAAGCTTTCTTT.